Listed here are 18 T cell receptor beta chains from one sample, sequenced in a study of shared clonotypes between healthy human individuals (dated by TCRdb to the early 2020s). Libraries were prepared through the immunoSEQ multiplex PCR assay. TCRdb re-hosts the immuneACCESS table, in-frame sequences only. Its copies lack some clones; in the studies checked, an unresolved V gene accounts for under half of them, and the cause for the rest is not known. For this sample the table gives 2 million to 2.5 million clones, of which more than 80% were detected only once. Clones ranked in the top ten supply 0.39% of the sample. Sequenced: naive CD4+ T cells from PBMCs. Reading the label with the study, this specimen's cell subset or site is: CD45RA+ positively selected. These receptors were collected from a man aged 18 to 29 in good health. Some clones in this sample may be carry-over from other donors' samples.

V is TRBV7-9 and J is TRBJ1-1; possibly TRBD1 for D (6 bases). V was shortened by 2 bases and J by 1 base, with 8 bases between the two germline ends. The CDR3 covers 14 residues. Germline loops: CDR1 SEHNR, CDR2 FQNEAQ (reference sequence). CDR3 sequence: CASSLTGSNTEAFF. The CDR3 coding sequence is TGTGCCAGCAGCTTAACAGGGTCGAACACTGAAGCTTTCTTT.

The chain couples TRBV7-3 to TRBJ2-1; 9 bases match TRBD2. From germline, CDR1 is SGHTA and CDR2 FQGTGA. CDR3 length equals 15 residues. V gave up 5 bases and J gave up 5 bases; unmatched junction bases: 7. The CDR3 DNA reads TGTGCCAGCAGCCGTACTAGCGGGTCCGACAATGAGCAGTTCTTC. This codes for CASSRTSGSDNEQFF.

The gene calls are TRBV18 and TRBJ2-7; D gene uncertain. Trimming removed 5 bases from V and 3 bases from J, with 14 bases in between. The CDR3 length is 14 residues. From germline, CDR1 is KGHSH and CDR2 LQKENI. CDR3 bases: TGTGCCAGCTCAATTGCCCAGATAAGCTACGAGCAGTACTTC. Protein sequence: CASSIAQISYEQYF.

This chain joins TRBV28 and TRBJ1-2; D might be TRBD1 (5 bases). This CDR3 comprises 15 residues. V was cut by 5 bases and J by 4 bases, with 17 bases left in between. In germline, CDR1 is MDHEN, CDR2 SYDVKM. The CDR3 DNA sequence: TGTGCCAGCAGTCTAGAGGGGACTGGGAGCTATGGCTACACCTTC. Its translation is CASSLEGTGSYGYTF.

V usage is TRBV2 and J usage is TRBJ1-5, with D hard to call. Germline V CDR1 and CDR2: SNHLY, FYNNEI. This CDR3 comprises 13 residues. V was clipped by 3 bases and J by 6 bases, with 9 bases between them. Here the CDR3 DNA reads TGTGCCAGCAGTGATCAGGAGTTTCAGCCCCAGCATTTT. Amino acids: CASSDQEFQPQHF.

CDR3 in amino acids: CASSGDGRETQYF. CDR3 in DNA: TGTGCCAGCAGCGGCGACGGGAGGGAGACCCAGTACTTC. The chain has TRBV7-9 and TRBJ2-5, with 7 bases aligning to TRBD2. Germline V lookup: CDR1 SEHNR, CDR2 FQNEAQ (reference sequence). The CDR3 is 13 amino acids. The J segment lost 5 bases and the V segment lost 5 bases, leaving 5 bases of the junction unmatched.

The J gene is TRBJ1-5, the V gene TRBV9; the D gene is possibly TRBD1 (6 bases). The CDR3 is made up of 15 amino acids. CDR1 SGDLS and CDR2 YYNGEE come from the germline V gene. The ends were cut back, 4 bases at V and 4 bases at J, with 15 bases in the middle. The CDR3 here is CASSPSGQPNQPQHF. In DNA form, the CDR3 reads TGTGCCAGCAGCCCGAGTGGACAGCCAAATCAGCCCCAGCATTTT. Full variable domain (outside the CDR3, taken from reference TRBV9 and TRBJ1-5): DSGVTQTPKHLITATGQRVTLRCSPRSGDLSVYWYQQSLDQGLQFLIQYYNGEERAKGNILERFSAQQFPDLHSELNLSSLELGDSALYFCASSPSGQPNQPQHFGDGTRLSIL.

The chain combines TRBV28 with TRBJ2-1; D remains ambiguous. Germline V CDR1 and CDR2: MDHEN, SYDVKM. Trimming took off 6 bases at V and 2 bases at J, with 8 bases between the two ends. The CDR3 consists of 13 residues. The CDR3 region is CASSYGAYNEQFF. As DNA, the CDR3 is TGTGCCAGCAGCTATGGAGCCTACAATGAGCAGTTCTTC.

The gene calls are TRBV5-5 and TRBJ2-7, with D tentatively TRBD1 (6 bases). V lost 4 bases, J lost 2 bases, and 13 bases lay in between. This CDR3 is built from 14 residues. Per germline, CDR1 SGHKS and CDR2 YYEKEE (reference sequence). The CDR3, as DNA: TGTGCCAGCAGCGGGGTGACAGGCGCCTACGAGCAGTACTTC. It specifies CASSGVTGAYEQYF.

The V call is TRBV5-1, the J call TRBJ2-3; the match to TRBD2 covers 7 bases. Germline CDR1 and CDR2: SGHRS and YFSETQ. This CDR3 comprises 15 residues. V was pared by 1 base and J by 6 bases, with 8 bases of the junction left unmatched. The CDR3 DNA reads TGCGCCAGCAGCTTGCGGGAGGTGGGATCCGATACGCAGTATTTT. Protein sequence: CASSLREVGSDTQYF. The complete variable domain, with remaining parts taken from reference TRBV5-1 and TRBJ2-3, reads KAGVTQTPRYLIKTRGQQVTLSCSPISGHRSVSWYQQTPGQGLQFLFEYFSETQRNKGNFPGRFSGRQFSNSRSEMNVSTLELGDSALYLCASSLREVGSDTQYFGPGTRLTVL.

The chain employs TRBV6-1 and TRBJ1-5; perhaps TRBD1 as D (5 bases). The CDR3 extends over 13 amino acids. With 3 bases removed from V and 5 bases from J, the gap between germline ends came to 8 bases. In germline, CDR1 is MNHNS, CDR2 SASEGT. The CDR3 DNA reads TGTGCCAGCAGTGACCAGGGAGATCAGCCCCAGCATTTT. It codes for CASSDQGDQPQHF.

Only one count was recorded for this clone. The chain has TRBV5-6 and TRBJ2-1; a possible D gene is TRBD1 (5 bases). CDR3 length equals 16 residues. Germline loops: CDR1 SGHDT, CDR2 YYEEEE. Trimming left V 5 bases short and J 0 bases short, with 15 bases between. The CDR3: CASSSGSPSSYNEQFF. The CDR3 bases are TGTGCCAGCAGTTCAGGGTCCCCTAGCTCCTACAATGAGCAGTTCTTC.

This clone was recorded once. The genes are TRBV6-1 and TRBJ2-5, with 10 positions matching TRBD2. Germline CDR1 reads MNHNS; CDR2 reads SASEGT. The V segment lost 7 bases and the J segment 5 bases; nucleotides outside the gene matches: 7. This CDR3 comprises 14 residues. As DNA, the CDR3 is TGTGCCAGCATTGGGACTAGCGTCGGGGAGACCCAGTACTTC. Translation gives CASIGTSVGETQYF.

This chain's CDR3 is CASDGLGTGNQPQHF. The DNA for the CDR3 is TGTGCCAGTGATGGCCTCGGGACAGGCAATCAGCCCCAGCATTTT. This chain joins TRBV28 and TRBJ1-5, with 7 bases fitting TRBD1. From germline, CDR1 is MDHEN and CDR2 SYDVKM. After removal of 9 bases from V and 2 bases from J, the junction contained 10 bases not matched to a gene. This CDR3 spans 15 amino acids.

The rearrangement links TRBV5-4 to TRBJ2-5; 8 nucleotides line up with TRBD2. This CDR3 has 16 amino acids. The germline V gene encodes CDR1 SGHNT and CDR2 YYREEE (reference sequence). J was trimmed by 1 base and V by 3 bases; bases with no gene match: 8. As DNA, the CDR3 is TGTGCCAGCAGCTGGCGAACGGGAGGGCCCCAAGAGACCCAGTACTTC. It codes for CASSWRTGGPQETQYF.

The chain has TRBV15 and TRBJ1-1; the D gene is possibly TRBD1 (6 bases). V shed 4 bases and J shed 3 bases, with 15 bases lying between them. Looked up from germline, CDR1 is LNHNV and CDR2 is YYDKDF (reference sequence). This CDR3 is 15 amino acids long. CDR3 loop: CATSIRTDRDTEAFF. The CDR3 nucleotides read TGTGCCACCAGCATTAGGACAGACCGGGACACTGAAGCTTTCTTT. Full variable domain (missing parts from reference TRBV15 and TRBJ1-1): DAMVIQNPRYQVTQFGKPVTLSCSQTLNHNVMYWYQQKSSQAPKLLFHYYDKDFNNEADTPDNFQSRRPNTSFCFLDIRSPGLGDTAMYLCATSIRTDRDTEAFFGQGTRLTVV.

The V gene is TRBV27, the J gene TRBJ2-7; 14 nucleotides agree with TRBD2. CDR1 and CDR2 from the germline V gene are MNHEY and SMNVEV (reference sequence). J gave up 1 base and V 5 bases, and 13 bases lay outside the gene matches. CDR3 length equals 19 residues. The CDR3 reads CASSPEGTSGRYRSYEQYF. The CDR3 DNA follows: TGTGCCAGCAGTCCGGAAGGGACTAGCGGGAGATATAGATCCTACGAGCAGTACTTC.

A word on this clone: Within the sample, other DNA sequences also encode this same CDR3. This chain connects TRBV9 to TRBJ2-7; D possibly uses TRBD1 or TRBD2 (6 bases each). The CDR3 runs 15 residues. Deletions cut 0 bases from V and 0 bases from J, with 10 bases between. CDR1 and CDR2 from the germline V gene are SGDLS and YYNGEE. The CDR3 coding sequence is TGTGCCAGCAGCGTAGGGGGGGCCAGCTCCTACGAGCAGTACTTC. It encodes CASSVGGASSYEQYF. Looking up the rest from reference TRBV9 and TRBJ2-7 gives the full variable domain: DSGVTQTPKHLITATGQRVTLRCSPRSGDLSVYWYQQSLDQGLQFLIQYYNGEERAKGNILERFSAQQFPDLHSELNLSSLELGDSALYFCASSVGGASSYEQYFGPGTRLTVT.